Listed below are T cell receptor beta chains from one sample, sequenced in a study of T cells in tuberculosis. The repertoire was sequenced with immunoSEQ multiplex PCR; TCRdb's copy has only in-frame clones and lacks some. In the table there are 70,000 to 95,000 clones, roughly 93% of which are singletons. The sequencing sample was made of CD1b-GMM tetramer-negative cells sorted from PBMCs. These receptors were collected from an adult woman with latent tuberculosis. Each CDR3 is given with its conserved first and last residue. A D gene is named only where the DNA matches it firmly. Clone size appears in some rows only: once, few, many, or a class for an expanded clone.

v_call: TRBV5-1
clone_size: .
j_call: TRBJ1-1
d_call: TRBD1
cdr3_nt: TGCGCCAGCAGCTTGTCCCTTACAGGGGGAGCTTTCTTT
cdr3_aa: CASSLSLTGGAFF

v_call: TRBV18
clone_size: .
j_call: TRBJ2-1
d_call: TRBD1
cdr3_nt: TGTGCCAGCTCCCAGGGGGCAGGGGATAGTGAGCAGTTCTTC
cdr3_aa: CASSQGAGDSEQFF

v_call: TRBV6-5
clone_size: .
j_call: TRBJ2-3
d_call: TRBD1
cdr3_nt: TGTGCCAGCTCGGGGACAGGGACTAGCACAGATACGCAGTATTTT
cdr3_aa: CASSGTGTSTDTQYF

v_call: TRBV19
clone_size: .
j_call: TRBJ1-4
d_call: TRBD1
cdr3_nt: TGTGCCAGTAAGGACAGGGGTAATGAAAAACTGTTTTTT
cdr3_aa: CASKDRGNEKLFF

v_call: TRBV29-1
clone_size: .
j_call: TRBJ1-2
d_call: .
cdr3_nt: TGCAGCGTTGAGGATATGGGGCGGCCCGGCTACACCTTC
cdr3_aa: CSVEDMGRPGYTF

v_call: TRBV2
clone_size: .
j_call: TRBJ1-2
d_call: .
cdr3_nt: TGTGCCAGCAGTCGGAACTATGGCTACACCTTC
cdr3_aa: CASSRNYGYTF

v_call: TRBV7-9
clone_size: .
j_call: TRBJ2-5
d_call: TRBD1
cdr3_nt: TGTGCCAGCAGCCAAGGACAGGGGGCGAGGGAGACCCAGTACTTC
cdr3_aa: CASSQGQGARETQYF

v_call: TRBV19
clone_size: once
j_call: TRBJ2-7
d_call: TRBD2
cdr3_nt: TGTGCCAGTAGTATAACGGGACTAGCGGATGCCTACGAGCAGTACTTC
cdr3_aa: CASSITGLADAYEQYF

v_call: TRBV6-5
clone_size: few
j_call: TRBJ2-2
d_call: TRBD1
cdr3_nt: TGTGCCACCAAGGGGACAGGGCGAGCCGGGGAGCTGTTTTTT
cdr3_aa: CATKGTGRAGELFF

v_call: TRBV9
clone_size: .
j_call: TRBJ1-3
d_call: .
cdr3_nt: TGTGCCAGCAGCGTAGAGGGGAACGGAAACACCATATATTTT
cdr3_aa: CASSVEGNGNTIYF

v_call: TRBV5-1
clone_size: .
j_call: TRBJ2-3
d_call: TRBD1
cdr3_nt: TGCGCCAGCAGCCCAGACAGGGCAGGAGATACGCAGTATTTT
cdr3_aa: CASSPDRAGDTQYF

v_call: TRBV7-2
clone_size: .
j_call: TRBJ2-7
d_call: TRBD1
cdr3_nt: TGTGCCAGCAGCACGACAGGGAGAGGGTACGAGCAGTACTTC
cdr3_aa: CASSTTGRGYEQYF

v_call: TRBV7-9
clone_size: .
j_call: TRBJ2-1
d_call: .
cdr3_nt: TGTGCCAGCAGCCCAACAAGAAGCTCCTACAATGAGCAGTTCTTC
cdr3_aa: CASSPTRSSYNEQFF

v_call: TRBV7-8
clone_size: .
j_call: TRBJ2-3
d_call: TRBD2
cdr3_nt: TGTGCCAGCAGCTTACGCGGGGGGACCACAGATACGCAGTATTTT
cdr3_aa: CASSLRGGTTDTQYF

v_call: TRBV9
clone_size: .
j_call: TRBJ1-6
d_call: TRBD1
cdr3_nt: TGTGCCAGCAGCGTAGAGGGGGCAAATAAGTCACCCCTCCACTTT
cdr3_aa: CASSVEGANKSPLHF

v_call: TRBV7-8
clone_size: once
j_call: TRBJ2-7
d_call: TRBD1
cdr3_nt: TGTGCCAGCAGCCGCGGTAGGACAGGGGATGACGAGCAGTACTTC
cdr3_aa: CASSRGRTGDDEQYF

v_call: TRBV7-2
clone_size: .
j_call: TRBJ2-3
d_call: .
cdr3_nt: TGTGCCAGCAGCTTAGGGGCGTTCACAGATACGCAGTATTTT
cdr3_aa: CASSLGAFTDTQYF

v_call: TRBV7-8
clone_size: once
j_call: TRBJ2-2
d_call: .
cdr3_nt: TGTGCCAGCAGTACTCGAGGGACCGGGGAGCTGTTTTTT
cdr3_aa: CASSTRGTGELFF

v_call: TRBV7-9
clone_size: .
j_call: TRBJ2-7
d_call: .
cdr3_nt: TGTGCCAGCAGCCCGGGGACCTACGAGCAGTACTTC
cdr3_aa: CASSPGTYEQYF

v_call: TRBV28
clone_size: .
j_call: TRBJ1-1
d_call: TRBD1
cdr3_nt: TGTGCCAGCAGAGACAGGGGCTCTGGGAACACTGAAGCTTTCTTT
cdr3_aa: CASRDRGSGNTEAFF

v_call: TRBV4-1
clone_size: .
j_call: TRBJ2-1
d_call: TRBD2
cdr3_nt: TGCGCCAGCAGCCAAGATCCCTCGGGACTAGCTTTCTTCAATGAGCAGTTCTTC
cdr3_aa: CASSQDPSGLAFFNEQFF

v_call: TRBV6-5
clone_size: .
j_call: TRBJ2-7
d_call: .
cdr3_nt: TGTGCCAGCAGTTTCGGGGGACGCTACGAGCAGTACTTC
cdr3_aa: CASSFGGRYEQYF

v_call: TRBV2
clone_size: .
j_call: TRBJ1-4
d_call: TRBD1
cdr3_nt: TGTGCCAGCAGTAAGACAGGGGCAACTAATGAAAAACTGTTTTTT
cdr3_aa: CASSKTGATNEKLFF

v_call: TRBV5-1
clone_size: few
j_call: TRBJ2-2
d_call: .
cdr3_nt: TGCGCCAGCAGCTTGGGACAGAACACCGGGGAGCTGTTTTTT
cdr3_aa: CASSLGQNTGELFF

v_call: TRBV5-6
clone_size: .
j_call: TRBJ1-1
d_call: .
cdr3_nt: TGTGCCAGCATATACAGGGTGATGAACACTGAAGCTTTCTTT
cdr3_aa: CASIYRVMNTEAFF

v_call: TRBV7-6
clone_size: .
j_call: TRBJ2-1
d_call: TRBD1
cdr3_nt: TGTGCCAGCAGCTTAGCGCTGGGACAGGGGATTGAGCAGTTCTTC
cdr3_aa: CASSLALGQGIEQFF